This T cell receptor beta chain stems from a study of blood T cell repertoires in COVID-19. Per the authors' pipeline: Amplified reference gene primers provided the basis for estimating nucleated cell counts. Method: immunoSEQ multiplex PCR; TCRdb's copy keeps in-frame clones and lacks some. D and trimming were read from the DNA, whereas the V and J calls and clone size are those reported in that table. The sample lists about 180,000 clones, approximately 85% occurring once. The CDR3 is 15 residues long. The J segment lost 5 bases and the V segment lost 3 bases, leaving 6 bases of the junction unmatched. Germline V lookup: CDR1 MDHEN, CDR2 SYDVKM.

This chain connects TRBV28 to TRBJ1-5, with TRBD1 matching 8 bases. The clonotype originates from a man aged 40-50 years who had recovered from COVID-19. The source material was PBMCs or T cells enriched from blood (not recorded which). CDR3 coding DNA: TGTGCCAGCAGTTTCGGGACAGGTATCGATCAGCCCCAGCATTTT. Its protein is CASSFGTGIDQPQHF.